Listed below are T cell receptor beta chains from one sample, sequenced in a study of STAT5B mutations in CD4+ large granular lymphocyte leukemia. Some clones are missing from TCRdb's copy, which holds only in-frame ones; the method was immunoSEQ multiplex PCR. The profile shows roughly 26,000 clones, 81% of them singletons. The sample consisted of CD4+ T cells from blood buffy coats. The receptors derive from a human donor in good health. The conserved cysteine and the conserved F or W are not part of the CDR3 here. Fields, in order: J gene, V gene, CDR3 protein.

>TRBJ1-5|TRBV7-2
ASSFGQGFYQPQH
>TRBJ2-7|TRBV5-8
ASSLLGTGGSYEQY
>TRBJ2-3|TRBV6-1
ASTGAGVRGNTQY
>TRBJ1-1|TRBV7-2
ASSESREGEAF
>TRBJ2-1|TRBV27
ASSSRGVAGVEQF
>TRBJ2-7|TRBV5-6
ASSRNRLGSYEQY
>TRBJ2-7|TRBV21-1
ASSPRDRDRLQY
>TRBJ2-7|TRBV11-2
ASSLDQWSSYEQY
>TRBJ1-4|TRBV4-2
ASSQFLRGLSLARQDEKLF
>TRBJ2-7|TRBV9
ASSGDPGTRIYEQY
>TRBJ1-1|TRBV2
ASSDAGGTNTEAF
>TRBJ1-4|TRBV27
ASSWGTTTNEKLF
>TRBJ2-6|TRBV2
ASRGGGSGANVLT
>TRBJ2-7|TRBV5-4
ASSRGTSANYEQY
>TRBJ2-5|TRBV5-1
ASSLHGLQETQY
>TRBJ2-5|TRBV2
ASSVHIQETQY
>TRBJ2-7|TRBV7-2
ASSSDRARSYEQY
>TRBJ2-2|TRBV4-1
ASSQGFSYTGELF
>TRBJ2-1|TRBV11-2
ASSLDPTVRRQF
>TRBJ2-5|TRBV7-2
ASSLVTFQETQY
>TRBJ1-5|TRBV30
AWSEGSVNQPQH
>TRBJ1-3|TRBV7-9
ASSLDGSLSGNTIY
>TRBJ2-2|TRBV5-1
ASSLASFGTGELF
>TRBJ2-1|TRBV30
AWTIRGAFKTQF
>TRBJ2-4|TRBV18
ASSPGTGADKNIQY
>TRBJ2-3|TRBV27
ASSLTRTDTQY
>TRBJ2-1|TRBV29-1
SVDEVYNEQF
>TRBJ2-5|TRBV2
ASFRGIQETQY
>TRBJ2-1|TRBV28
ASSSPSYNEQF
>TRBJ2-3|TRBV10-3
AISTSGRSTDTQY
>TRBJ2-5|TRBV5-1
ASSPQSGETQY
>TRBJ2-1|TRBV5-1
ASSSRKLAGNNEQF
>TRBJ1-1|TRBV6-6
ASSQTGATEAF
>TRBJ2-5|TRBV5-1
ASSLGQITFQETQY
>TRBJ2-5|TRBV6-1
ASTTQPLGRDAQY
>TRBJ1-2|TRBV7-9
ASSSGTGGYGYT
>TRBJ2-3|TRBV12-1
ASSFVELEGGHDTQY
>TRBJ2-3|TRBV5-1
ASSGDSFGDTQY
>TRBJ1-1|TRBV7-2
ASSLAGNTEAF
>TRBJ2-3|TRBV6-5
ASSYGQGYSTDTQY
>TRBJ2-3|TRBV5-4
ASSLARGPLPDTQY
>TRBJ2-3|TRBV7-2
ASSLELVSTDTQY
>TRBJ2-1|TRBV5-6
ASSLDGEPGHLYNEQF
>TRBJ2-2|TRBV5-4
ASSLRASGKNTGELF
>TRBJ2-1|TRBV7-9
ASSRASEAEQF
>TRBJ1-4|TRBV4-2
ASSRNLGQGGEKLL
>TRBJ1-3|TRBV7-4
ASTNSDGGSGNTIY
>TRBJ2-3|TRBV5-1
ASSWRADTDTQY
>TRBJ2-2|TRBV5-1
ASSRRTGTSTGELF
>TRBJ2-5|TRBV10-3
AIKGSWGLAGEETQY
>TRBJ1-6|TRBV5-4
ASSLQSSYNSPLH
>TRBJ1-2|TRBV5-4
ASNKGGSYGYT
>TRBJ1-4|TRBV28
ASSSIFRDRGNEKLF
>TRBJ1-2|TRBV6-4
ASRHGTGYGYT